This T cell receptor beta chain was obtained from a study of shared clonotypes between healthy human individuals. Overall study context: Plates per donor: three CD4 naive, three CD4 memory, two CD8 naive, one CD8 memory.

The deep-level immunoSEQ assay was used. An approximately 220 ng quantity of DNA, tens of thousands of T cell genomes, went into the sorted-subset replicate PCRs. In the original processing: Because ImmunoSEQ provided only junction sequences with no quality scores, the filtering differed. The assay was immunoSEQ multiplex PCR, and TCRdb's table has in-frame clones only and misses some. That table is the source of V, J and clone size, and D and trimming were worked out from the DNA. The sample contains some 2.1 million clones, over 85% of which appear only once. This CDR3 comprises 14 residues. The V and J ends lost 0 bases and 6 bases respectively, with 11 bases between them. Germline V gene sequence: CDR1 SGHAT, CDR2 FQNNGV.

Sequences were obtained from naive CD4+ T cells sorted from blood. Subset indicated: CD45RA+ positively selected. The rearrangement uses TRBV11-2 and TRBJ1-2, with D maybe TRBD1 (5 bases). This receptor was taken from a man aged 18 to 29 in good health. This CDR3 is CASSLEAGNHGYTF. As DNA, the CDR3 is TGTGCCAGCAGCTTAGAGGCAGGGAACCATGGCTACACCTTC.